The 22 T cell receptor beta chains presented below share a single source sample, sequenced in a study of control samples from healthy donors and cancer patients. Using immunoSEQ multiplex PCR, the repertoire was profiled, and TCRdb retains in-frame clones only, with some absent. The sample shows roughly 170,000 clones, 80% to 95% of them seen only once. Sequencing was performed on blood. The receptors were gathered from a man younger than 35 in good health.

The CDR3 region has the DNA TGTGCCAGCAGCTTAGGTGGAAGCAATCAGCCCCAGCATTTT. It codes for CASSLGGSNQPQHF. The V and J genes are TRBV5-4 and TRBJ1-5, with D unresolved. Germline CDR1 and CDR2: SGHNT and YYREEE (reference sequence). Trimming removed 2 bases at V and 1 base at J, with 7 bases between. CDR3 size: 14 residues.

The chain uses TRBV5-8 and TRBJ2-1, with unresolved D. The CDR3 has 14 amino acids. Germline CDR1 SGHTS, CDR2 YDEGEE. Trimming left V 1 base short and J 1 base short, with 6 bases between. CDR3 sequence reads: CASSLWVSYNEQFF. Written as DNA, the CDR3 is TGTGCCAGCAGCTTGTGGGTATCCTACAATGAGCAGTTCTTC.

The rearrangement uses TRBV29-1 and TRBJ2-1; 8 nucleotides line up with TRBD2. CDR1 SQVTM and CDR2 ANQGSEA come from the germline V gene. This CDR3 has 15 residues. Trimming at V came to 5 bases and at J to 4 bases, leaving 10 bases not matched to a gene. CDR3 nucleotides: TGCAGCGTTACGGGGACGGGGGGGCCTTACAATGAGCAGTTCTTC. Translating gives CSVTGTGGPYNEQFF.

The V gene is TRBV7-9, the J gene TRBJ1-1; no reliable D call. The V end was cut by 2 bases, the J end by 7 bases, with 8 bases between. Per the germline V gene, CDR1 is SEHNR and CDR2 is FQNEAQ (reference sequence). This CDR3 has 12 amino acids. For the CDR3, the DNA is TGTGCCAGCAGCTTACAGGATATTGAAGCTTTCTTT. Translated, it gives CASSLQDIEAFF.

Regarding this clone: Other DNA sequences in this specimen translate into the identical CDR3. The genes are TRBV5-6 and TRBJ1-1; D unresolved. This CDR3 comprises 14 residues. Germline assignment: CDR1 SGHDT and CDR2 YYEEEE. V was clipped by 0 bases and J by 0 bases, with 6 bases between them. As DNA, the CDR3 is TGTGCCAGCAGCTTGGGAGGGATGAACACTGAAGCTTTCTTT. As protein: CASSLGGMNTEAFF.

This clone was detected only once. This chain links TRBV28 with TRBJ1-5; D is uncertain. The CDR3 loop spans 16 amino acids. Germline V gene data show CDR1 as MDHEN and CDR2 as SYDVKM. Between the trimmed V and J ends, which lost 7 bases and 0 bases, there was a span of 16 bases. CDR3 coding DNA: TGTGCCAGCAACCCCCTCCCGGTTTATAGCAATCAGCCCCAGCATTTT. Translation: CASNPLPVYSNQPQHF. The variable domain in full, with the rest retrieved from reference TRBV28 and TRBJ1-5, is DVKVTQSSRYLVKRTGEKVFLECVQDMDHENMFWYRQDPGLGLRLIYFSYDVKMKEKGDIPEGYSVSREKKERFSLILESASTNQTSMYLCASNPLPVYSNQPQHFGDGTRLSIL.

The V gene is TRBV28, the J gene TRBJ2-1; 13 bases align to TRBD2. The CDR3 is made up of 16 amino acids. CDR1 and CDR2 from the germline V gene are MDHEN and SYDVKM. V shed 6 bases and J 5 bases; nucleotides not matched to a gene: 7. As DNA, the CDR3 is TGTGCCAGCAGAGTTATGGGACTAGCGGGAAACAATGAGCAGTTCTTC. It codes for CASRVMGLAGNNEQFF.

This clone was observed a handful of times. In DNA form, the CDR3 reads TGTGCCAGTAGTATATCAGGTAGCAATCAGCCCCAGCATTTT. Amino acids: CASSISGSNQPQHF. The V call is TRBV19, the J call TRBJ1-5, with D unresolved. The CDR3 has 14 residues. Trimming cost V 2 bases and J 0 bases, with 5 bases left between them. Germline V gene sequence: CDR1 LNHDA, CDR2 SQIVND (reference sequence).

The rearrangement links TRBV30 to TRBJ2-5; D is perhaps TRBD2 (5 bases). CDR1 is GTSNPN and CDR2 is SVGIG in the germline V gene (reference sequence). This CDR3 contains 16 residues. V lost 3 bases and J lost 0, with 17 bases in between. DNA for the CDR3: TGTGCCTGGAGCGGTAACGGACTTACGTACCAAGAGACCCAGTACTTC. This sequence encodes CAWSGNGLTYQETQYF.

The V gene is TRBV10-3, the J gene TRBJ2-1; 8 bases are shared with TRBD1. The V segment lost 5 bases and the J segment 6 bases; nucleotides outside the gene matches: 6. The CDR3 loop spans 14 amino acids. Looked up from germline, CDR1 is ENHRY and CDR2 is SYGVKD. CDR3 nucleotides: TGTGCCATCAGTCCGCGGACAGGGCTCAATGAGCAGTTCTTC. Protein product: CAISPRTGLNEQFF.

The chain links TRBV28 to TRBJ1-3; possible D gene TRBD1, 5 bases. Trimming left V 4 bases short and J 1 base short, with 17 bases between. CDR3 length equals 17 residues. From germline, CDR1 is MDHEN and CDR2 SYDVKM. The CDR3 loop is CASSWPGTGSSGNTIYF. The CDR3 DNA is TGTGCCAGCAGTTGGCCCGGGACGGGTTCATCTGGAAACACCATATATTTT.

The chain couples TRBV29-1 to TRBJ1-1; D is uncertain. Trimming pared 4 bases from V and 6 bases from J, leaving 18 bases between. The CDR3 sequence is 14 residues long. CDR1 is SQVTM, CDR2 ANQGSEA, per germline. This CDR3 reads CSVVDRLGVSEAFF. DNA for the CDR3: TGCAGCGTTGTCGACCGGTTGGGTGTCTCTGAAGCTTTCTTT.

The V gene is TRBV5-1, the J gene TRBJ2-3; no definite D call. This CDR3 comprises 14 residues. Germline CDR1 is SGHRS and CDR2 is YFSETQ. The germline V and J ends were trimmed by 2 bases and 5 bases, with 12 bases remaining between them. The CDR3 DNA is TGCGCCAGCAGCTTCGAGAGTCGAGGAGATACGCAGTATTTT. It codes for CASSFESRGDTQYF.

V is TRBV24-1 and J is TRBJ1-2; 11 bases align to TRBD1. Germline CDR1 reads KGHDR; CDR2 reads SFDVKD. V lost 3 bases, J lost 10 bases, and 9 bases stayed unmatched. This CDR3 spans 15 amino acids. The CDR3 DNA sequence: TGTGCCACCAGTGATGCCCTCCGGGACAGGGGGATCTACACCTTC. This codes for CATSDALRDRGIYTF.

CDR3 amino acids: CASSLTNGGLGEQYF. CDR3 coding DNA: TGTGCCAGCAGCTTAACAAACGGGGGATTGGGGGAGCAGTACTTC. The J gene is TRBJ2-7, the V gene TRBV7-3, with D possibly matching TRBD2 (6 bases). Germline lookup yields CDR1 SGHTA and CDR2 FQGTGA. The CDR3 loop spans 15 amino acids. The ends were cut back, 0 bases at V and 7 bases at J, with 16 bases in the middle.

The CDR3 spells CASSLWGNTEAFF. The CDR3 DNA reads as TGTGCCAGCAGCTTGTGGGGGAACACTGAAGCTTTCTTT. V is TRBV5-4 and J is TRBJ1-1; D gene unclear. This CDR3 contains 13 residues. Germline CDR1 SGHNT, CDR2 YYREEE (reference sequence). V was pared by 1 base and J by 1 base, with 5 bases between.

This rearrangement joins TRBV18 to TRBJ2-1; maybe TRBD1 (7 bases). The CDR3 spans 16 residues. Germline CDR1 and CDR2: KGHSH and LQKENI. V gave up 3 bases and J gave up 7 bases, with 19 bases separating them. The CDR3 DNA reads as TGTGCCAGCTCACCCCTAACAGGGGAGGTTTTGAATGAGCAGTTCTTC. Its protein is CASSPLTGEVLNEQFF.

This chain uses TRBV7-3 with TRBJ2-2; D is undetermined. The CDR3 extends over 13 amino acids. V shed 4 bases and J shed 6 bases, with 9 bases lying between them. CDR1 is SGHTA, CDR2 FQGTGA, per germline. The CDR3: CASSSTVAGELFF. The CDR3, as DNA: TGTGCCAGCAGCTCCACAGTCGCCGGGGAGCTGTTTTTT.

The chain joins TRBV27 to TRBJ2-7; 7 nucleotides line up with TRBD1. V lost 3 bases and J lost 2; bases outside the gene matches: 4. In germline, CDR1 is MNHEY, CDR2 SMNVEV (reference sequence). CDR3 length equals 14 residues. CDR3 coding DNA: TGTGCCAGCAGTTTGGCGACAGGGCCCTACGAGCAGTACTTC. It yields the protein CASSLATGPYEQYF.

The J gene is TRBJ2-1, the V gene TRBV6-1, with 9 bases that match TRBD1. V shed 3 bases, J shed 0 bases, and the junction held 12 bases outside the gene matches. The CDR3 length is 19 residues. In germline, CDR1 is MNHNS, CDR2 SASEGT. The CDR3 spells CASSESPIDRGISYNEQFF. The DNA for the CDR3 is TGTGCCAGCAGTGAGTCCCCTATTGACAGGGGGATCTCCTACAATGAGCAGTTCTTC.

J is TRBJ2-7 and V is TRBV7-6; weak D call: TRBD1 (6 bases). The germline V gene has CDR1 SGHVS and CDR2 FNYEAQ. V was clipped by 5 bases and J by 2 bases, with 10 bases between them. The CDR3 length is 13 residues. This CDR3 is CASSRTVAYEQYF. The CDR3 DNA reads as TGTGCCAGCAGCCGGACAGTTGCCTACGAGCAGTACTTC.

The chain recombines TRBV14 with TRBJ1-2, with a possible D match to TRBD1 (6 bases). Trimming stripped 3 bases from V and 4 bases from J, with 18 bases between. The germline V gene has CDR1 SGHDN and CDR2 FVKESK. The CDR3 extends over 16 amino acids. CDR3 loop: CASSHEEGGLSYGYTF. CDR3 sequence (DNA): TGTGCCAGCAGCCACGAAGAAGGGGGGCTGAGCTATGGCTACACCTTC.